The clone carrying this T cell receptor (beta chain) was found a few times. The antigen is not known. These data are taken from a study of beta chain features in type 1 diabetes. Turning to the study itself: Analysis included over 100,000,000 sorted cells drawn from all samples. Notes on the study in general: Comparison showed that naive, central memory and Treg TCRB repertoires appeared more similar among patients than among healthy donors.

Every donor provided one heparinised blood draw, which averaged approximately 100 mL. Expressed TCRB transcripts were sequenced after all isolated RNA was converted to cDNA. Some 4 million reads on average were seen across naive, central memory and regulatory T cell samples. Repertoires were generated with immunoSEQ multiplex PCR, while TCRdb's copy carries only in-frame clones and drops some. The sample contains around 400,000 clones, about 15% of which appear only once. The CDR3 is 16 residues long. The germline V gene encodes CDR1 SGHTA and CDR2 FQGTGA. Losses at the gene ends were 6 bases for V and 0 bases for J; bases not matched to a gene: 8.

The chain couples TRBV7-3 to TRBJ2-7, with 10 bases fitting TRBD1. The TCR was taken from a young woman in good health. The sample taken for sequencing was naive CD4+ T cells from blood. The CDR3 sequence: CASSYSGTGASYEQYF. CDR3 coding DNA: TGTGCCAGCAGTTACTCCGGGACAGGGGCCTCCTACGAGCAGTACTTC.